Below are 30 T cell receptor beta chains sequenced from a single sample in a study of CD8 T cells in ankylosing spondylitis. Study-wide results and limits: Roughly eight highly homologous variants made up a TCR beta motif, and this motif appeared characteristic of ankylosing spondylitis blood.

Their recognized antigens are unknown. TCRdb re-derived calls from the 5' RACE reads in MiXCR, one entry per CDR3 protein. Of roughly 370,000 distinct CDR3 sequences listed, about 20% are singletons. The sequenced material came from blood, either unsorted or a sorted T cell fraction (not recorded which). The receptors originated from a male donor with ankylosing spondylitis.

The sample holds one count of this clonotype. This chain joins TRBV18 and TRBJ2-7, with 7 positions matching TRBD1. V trimming: 4 bases; J trimming: 4 bases; junction bases outside the gene matches: 7. The CDR3 spans 14 residues. Germline-derived CDR1 and CDR2 are KGHSH and LQKENI. The CDR3 reads CASSRSGTEYEQYF. DNA for the CDR3: TGTGCCAGCTCACGTTCCGGGACAGAGTACGAGCAGTACTTC.

This clonotype was counted between two and nine times. The chain links TRBV12-3 or TRBV12-4 to TRBJ2-1; unclear D gene. This CDR3 contains 12 residues. The germline V and J ends were trimmed by 5 bases and 11 bases, with 13 bases remaining between them. The CDR3 loop reads CASSRASLKQFF. The CDR3 DNA sequence: TGTGCCAGCAGTAGAGCGAGTTTAAAGCAGTTCTTC.

The chain uses TRBV5-6 and TRBJ1-5; D is uncertain. Germline assignment: CDR1 SGHDT and CDR2 YYEEEE. The CDR3 is 13 amino acids. V was clipped by 0 bases and J by 12 bases, with 13 bases between them. The CDR3 coding sequence is TGTGCCAGCAGCTTGGGCTCCCAGGTTAACCAGCATTTT. It yields the protein CASSLGSQVNQHF.

To note about this clonotype: The CDR3 does not close with the conserved phenylalanine or tryptophan, likely indicating a read error. This sequence joins TRBV12-3 or TRBV12-4 and TRBJ2-1; 12 bases map to TRBD2. Unmatched junction bases numbered 8, after V lost 5 bases and J lost 0 bases. This CDR3 region has 18 residues. The CDR3 reads CASSPLAGGPLSYNEQFL. The DNA of the CDR3 is TGTGCCAGCAGTCCACTAGCGGGAGGCCCACTCTCCTACAATGAGCAGTTCCTC.

In this sample, this clonotype turned up many times. J is TRBJ2-2 and V is TRBV3-1; D is ambiguous. The CDR3 totals 11 residues. Germline V CDR1 and CDR2: LGHDT, YNNKEL (reference sequence). Trimming removed 7 bases at V and 8 bases at J, with 8 bases between. CDR3 loop: CASTLEGELFF. The CDR3 DNA sequence: TGTGCCAGCACACTGGAGGGGGAGCTGTTTTTT.

This clonotype was recorded many times. This chain joins TRBV7-2 and TRBJ1-6, with D unresolved. Germline V gene lookup returns CDR1 SGHTA and CDR2 FQGNSA. Trimming took 5 bases from V and 0 from J, leaving 8 bases between them. The CDR3 consists of 15 residues. In nucleotides, the CDR3 is TGTGCCAGCAGCGTGTACAGCTCCTATAATTCACCCCTCCACTTT. Translating gives CASSVYSSYNSPLHF.

This sequence joins TRBV20-1 and TRBJ2-1; TRBD2 matches at 8 bases. CDR3 size: 16 residues. CDR1 DFQATT and CDR2 SNEGSKA come from the germline V gene (reference sequence). Unmatched junction bases numbered 8, after V lost 1 base and J lost 3 bases. The CDR3 is CSARAWGREGYNEQFF. The CDR3 nucleotides read TGCAGTGCTAGAGCCTGGGGACGGGAGGGCTACAATGAGCAGTTCTTC.

The rearrangement uses TRBV5-1 and TRBJ2-3; D unclear. This CDR3 region has 13 residues. The germline V and J ends were trimmed by 1 base and 2 bases, with 5 bases remaining between them. Germline loops: CDR1 SGHRS, CDR2 YFSETQ. CDR3 protein: CASSLSITDTQYF. The CDR3 bases are TGCGCCAGCAGCTTGTCTATCACAGATACGCAGTATTTT.

Turning to this clonotype: One junction end disagrees with the germline gene, perhaps due to a read error. V and J are TRBV3-1 and TRBJ2-5; D call uncertain. The germline V gene encodes CDR1 LGHDT and CDR2 YNNKEL (reference sequence). The CDR3 sequence is 13 residues long. The CDR3 loop is CASSQGGQQTQYF. The CDR3 nucleotides are TGTGCCAGCAGCCAAGGAGGCCAACAGACCCAGTACTTC.

V is TRBV4-3 and J is TRBJ1-2; D ambiguous. Trimming stripped 0 bases from V and 7 bases from J, with 12 bases between. The germline gives CDR1 LGHNA, CDR2 YSLEER. There are 14 residues in the CDR3. The DNA of the CDR3 is TGCGCCAGCAGCCAAGATATCGGGATATCTGGCTACACCTTC. Its translation: CASSQDIGISGYTF.

This clonotype came up a few times. This chain joins TRBV7-2 and TRBJ1-2; D is unresolved. The CDR3 sequence is 13 residues long. Germline V gene lookup returns CDR1 SGHTA and CDR2 FQGNSA. With 5 bases removed from V and 7 bases from J, the gap between germline ends came to 14 bases. Here the CDR3 reads CASSPIAVGGYTF. In DNA, the CDR3 is TGTGCCAGCAGCCCTATAGCGGTCGGTGGCTACACCTTC.

This clonotype was observed a few times. DNA of the CDR3: TGTGCCAGCAGTTCCCTGAGGGGGGTCGGCACTGAAGCTTTCTTT. Translating it yields CASSSLRGVGTEAFF. The chain combines TRBV6-5 with TRBJ1-1, with D perhaps matching TRBD1 (6 bases). Germline CDR1 is MNHEY and CDR2 is SVGAGI. The CDR3 spans 15 residues. V was cut by 4 bases and J by 4 bases, with 16 bases left in between.

This clonotype was found a few times. J is TRBJ2-1 and V is TRBV28; D possibly uses TRBD1 or TRBD2 (5 bases each). With 5 bases removed from V and 11 bases from J, the gap between germline ends came to 22 bases. The CDR3 is 15 residues long. CDR1 is MDHEN and CDR2 is SYDVKM in the germline V gene. The DNA for the CDR3 is TGTGCCAGCAGTGGGGACCCGGGGACCCAAAGAAAGCAGTTCTTC. Amino acid sequence: CASSGDPGTQRKQFF.

This rearrangement joins TRBV7-9 to TRBJ2-7; 9 nucleotides line up with TRBD2. The germline CDR1 and CDR2 sequences are SEHNR and FQNEAQ (reference sequence). Trimming removed 5 bases from V and 3 bases from J; junction bases left unmatched: 8. CDR3 size: 15 residues. The CDR3 DNA reads TGTGCCAGCAGCCCGCTAATAGCGGGAGTCTACGAGCAGTACTTC. Its protein is CASSPLIAGVYEQYF.

This clonotype has only a few counts. The chain is built from TRBV20-1 and TRBJ1-2; D uncertain. This CDR3 spans 15 amino acids. V gave up 3 bases and J gave up 2 bases, with 16 bases separating them. Germline CDR1 DFQATT, CDR2 SNEGSKA (reference sequence). The CDR3 reads CSASPRRAGNYGYTF. The CDR3 DNA reads as TGCAGTGCTAGCCCAAGGAGGGCGGGCAACTATGGCTACACCTTC.

The chain employs TRBV20-1 and TRBJ2-1; D call uncertain. Germline V CDR1 and CDR2: DFQATT, SNEGSKA (reference sequence). The CDR3 covers 14 residues. Trimming shortened V by 3 bases and J by 12 bases, and 21 bases separated the two germline ends. The CDR3 protein is CSASSIWRRDGQFF. The CDR3 nucleotides are TGCAGTGCTAGTTCTATTTGGCGACGAGATGGGCAGTTCTTC.

The rearrangement links TRBV19 to TRBJ2-1; 9 bases map to TRBD1. The germline V gene has CDR1 LNHDA and CDR2 SQIVND (reference sequence). The ends lost 2 bases at V and 8 bases at J; junction bases unmatched: 16. There are 18 residues in the CDR3. This chain's CDR3 is CASSIRGQGSGFMYEQFF. For the CDR3, the DNA is TGTGCCAGTAGTATAAGGGGACAGGGATCGGGCTTTATGTATGAGCAGTTCTTC.

The chain recombines TRBV7-8 with TRBJ2-7, with a possible D match to TRBD2 (5 bases). V was pared by 3 bases and J by 2 bases, with 17 bases between. The CDR3 contains 16 residues. CDR1 and CDR2 (germline): SGHVS, FQNEAQ. CDR3 in DNA: TGTGCCAGCAGCTTTCACGAGGGCCTAGCAGCCTACGAGCAGTACTTC. This translates into CASSFHEGLAAYEQYF.

The chain links TRBV9 to TRBJ2-7; D may match TRBD1 or TRBD2 (5 bases each). CDR1 is SGDLS and CDR2 is YYNGEE in the germline V gene. V lost 0 bases and J 2 bases, leaving 12 bases between the germline ends. The CDR3 loop spans 15 amino acids. The CDR3 protein is CASSVGGTDTYEQYF. The CDR3 nucleotides are TGTGCCAGCAGCGTAGGGGGGACGGATACCTACGAGCAGTACTTC. The full variable domain, in which reference TRBV9 and TRBJ2-7 provide the parts outside the CDR3, is DSGVTQTPKHLITATGQRVTLRCSPRSGDLSVYWYQQSLDQGLQFLIQYYNGEERAKGNILERFSAQQFPDLHSELNLSSLELGDSALYFCASSVGGTDTYEQYFGPGTRLTVT.

The chain joins TRBV5-1 to TRBJ2-1; 7 bases fit TRBD2. The CDR3 covers 17 residues. V gave up 0 bases and J gave up 6 bases; unmatched junction bases: 12. Germline V gene data show CDR1 as SGHRS and CDR2 as YFSETQ. The CDR3 loop is CASSLGGGLESGNEQFF. The CDR3 DNA follows: TGCGCCAGCAGCTTGGGTGGCGGACTAGAATCCGGCAATGAGCAGTTCTTC. The complete variable domain, with remaining parts taken from reference TRBV5-1 and TRBJ2-1, reads KAGVTQTPRYLIKTRGQQVTLSCSPISGHRSVSWYQQTPGQGLQFLFEYFSETQRNKGNFPGRFSGRQFSNSRSEMNVSTLELGDSALYLCASSLGGGLESGNEQFFGPGTRLTVL.

V usage is TRBV11-1 and J usage is TRBJ2-7; possible D gene TRBD1, 6 bases. Per germline, CDR1 SGHAT and CDR2 FQDESV (reference sequence). The CDR3 sequence is 18 residues long. V was trimmed by 4 bases and J by 4 bases, leaving 26 bases between them. The CDR3 is CASSSLDPQAGARYEQYF. The CDR3 coding sequence is TGTGCCAGCAGCTCCTTAGACCCCCAGGCAGGGGCGAGGTACGAGCAGTACTTC.

This clonotype was seen many times. The chain links TRBV5-1 to TRBJ2-2; 10 bases are a match to TRBD1. CDR3 length equals 15 residues. CDR1 is SGHRS and CDR2 is YFSETQ in the germline V gene. J lost 7 bases, V lost 3 bases, and 6 bases had no gene match. The CDR3 protein is CASSSRTGGDGELFF. The CDR3 DNA reads TGCGCCAGCAGCTCTCGGACAGGGGGAGACGGGGAGCTGTTTTTT.

This clonotype was counted only a few times. The V gene is TRBV4-1, the J gene TRBJ1-4, with D possibly matching TRBD1 (5 bases). Per germline, CDR1 MGHRA and CDR2 YSYEKL. V shed 0 bases and J shed 3 bases, with 17 bases lying between them. The CDR3 extends over 18 amino acids. The CDR3 coding sequence is TGCGCCAGCAGCCAAGATCCTGGGGGGGGGTCGGCTAATGAAAAACTGTTTTTT. Its protein product is CASSQDPGGGSANEKLFF.

In its sample, this clonotype was seen once. The chain couples TRBV9 to TRBJ2-2; the match to TRBD1 covers 8 bases. The CDR3 is 16 residues long. Germline assignment: CDR1 SGDLS and CDR2 YYNGEE. V lost 0 bases, J lost 7 bases, and 8 bases stayed unmatched. The DNA of the CDR3 is TGTGCCAGCAGCGTAGCGCCAGGGGGCGCGGGCGGGGAGCTGTTTTTT. Its translation is CASSVAPGGAGGELFF. The full variable domain, completed using reference TRBV9 and TRBJ2-2, is DSGVTQTPKHLITATGQRVTLRCSPRSGDLSVYWYQQSLDQGLQFLIQYYNGEERAKGNILERFSAQQFPDLHSELNLSSLELGDSALYFCASSVAPGGAGGELFFGEGSRLTVL.

CDR3 residues: CSAAVDPGENQPQHF. In DNA, the CDR3 is TGCAGTGCTGCAGTCGACCCGGGAGAGAATCAGCCCCAGCATTTT. This chain links TRBV20-1 with TRBJ1-5; no definite D call. Trimming left V 5 bases short and J 4 bases short, with 18 bases between. Germline lookup yields CDR1 DFQATT and CDR2 SNEGSKA (reference sequence). The CDR3 covers 15 residues.

This chain links TRBV2 with TRBJ2-7; D remains ambiguous. Per the germline V gene, CDR1 is SNHLY and CDR2 is FYNNEI. This CDR3 has 11 residues. Between the trimmed V and J ends, which lost 6 bases and 11 bases, there was a span of 14 bases. The CDR3 DNA reads TGTGCCAGCAGCAGACCTGATTTCGAGTACTTC. Protein product: CASSRPDFEYF.

In this sample, this clonotype turned up a few times. The chain joins TRBV6-1 to TRBJ1-2; 8 bases are a match to TRBD1. The V gene's germline CDR1 is MNHNS and CDR2 SASEGT. The ends lost 7 bases at V and 2 bases at J; junction bases unmatched: 3. The CDR3 contains 13 residues. CDR3 loop: CASKQGANYGYTF. For the CDR3, the DNA is TGTGCCAGCAAGCAGGGGGCGAACTATGGCTACACCTTC.

The genes are TRBV20-1 and TRBJ2-7; TRBD2 matches 10 bases. The ends lost 6 bases at V and 1 base at J; junction bases unmatched: 6. Looked up from germline, CDR1 is DFQATT and CDR2 is SNEGSKA (reference sequence). This CDR3 is built from 14 residues. The CDR3 DNA is TGCAGTGCGATGGGACTAGCGTTTTCCTACGAGCAGTACTTC. It translates to CSAMGLAFSYEQYF.

The CDR3 nucleotides read TGTGCCAGCATCAGGGCCACCGGTGAAGCTTTCTTT. It yields the protein CASIRATGEAFF. The rearrangement uses TRBV6-2 or TRBV6-3 and TRBJ1-1; TRBD1 is a possible D gene (5 bases). Trimming took 7 bases from V and 7 from J, leaving 13 bases between them. This CDR3 has 12 residues. Germline assignment: CDR1 MNHEY and CDR2 SVGEGT.

CDR3 amino acids: CASSSPSGLAGKTDTQYF. The CDR3 DNA reads as TGTGCCAGCAGCTCTCCCTCGGGACTAGCGGGAAAGACAGATACGCAGTATTTT. This chain connects TRBV11-2 to TRBJ2-3, with TRBD2 identical over 13 bases. The CDR3 has 18 residues. V trimming: 4 bases; J trimming: 3 bases; junction bases outside the gene matches: 10. The germline CDR1 and CDR2 sequences are SGHAT and FQNNGV.